This record looks at one T cell receptor (beta chain) sequence and its context. The record originates from a study of blood T cell repertoires in COVID-19. Looking at the study overall: Acute and convalescent COVID-19 samples came from the United States, Italy and Spain. PBMCs, B-cell-depleted T cells, or T cells provided the cDNA or gDNA that made up the material.

CDR1 SEHNR and CDR2 FQNEAQ come from the germline V gene (reference sequence). Trimming shortened V by 3 bases and J by 7 bases, and 16 bases separated the two germline ends. The CDR3 has 14 amino acids. Methods used by the authors: Nucleated cell number was recorded as an estimate derived from reference gene primer amplification. Data came from immunoSEQ multiplex PCR; TCRdb stores just in-frame clones and leaves some out. D and trimming come from the DNA, and the V and J calls and clone size come from that table. The sample carries over 400,000 clones, around 86% recorded once. This TCR derives from a woman aged 25 to 39 with active or convalescent COVID-19. Sequenced material: peripheral blood. The V and J genes are TRBV7-9 and TRBJ2-7; the D gene is possibly TRBD1 (6 bases). CDR3 region: CASSLGDTQGEQYF. CDR3 bases: TGTGCCAGCAGCTTGGGGGACACCCAGGGGGAGCAGTACTTC. Based on the CDR3 plus reference TRBV7-9 and TRBJ2-7, the full variable domain is DTGVSQNPRHKITKRGQNVTFRCDPISEHNRLYWYRQTLGQGPEFLTYFQNEAQLEKSRLLSDRFSAERPKGSFSTLEIQRTEQGDSAMYLCASSLGDTQGEQYFGPGTRLTVT.